What follows are 9 T cell receptor beta chains derived from one specimen sequenced in a study of CD8 T cells in Susac syndrome. With random hexamers, about 0.5 to 1 ug RNA was reverse transcribed. TCRdb reprocessed the immunoSEQ multiplex PCR reads via MiXCR and lists one record per CDR3 protein. The sample has about 140,000 distinct CDR3 sequences, about 95% seen once; the top ten hold roughly 0.14%. Material for sequencing was CD4+ T cells from PBMCs. The receptors here all came from a human donor with Susac syndrome.

The genes are TRBV7-9 and TRBJ2-3, with no clear D. This CDR3 region has 14 residues. Germline V gene data show CDR1 as SEHNR and CDR2 as FQNEAQ (reference sequence). V was clipped by 5 bases and J by 1 base, with 10 bases between them. Here the CDR3 reads CASSPSLGTDTQYF. The CDR3 DNA is TGTGCCAGCAGCCCGTCTCTGGGCACAGATACGCAGTATTTT. The full variable domain, its missing parts supplied by reference TRBV7-9 and TRBJ2-3, is DTGVSQNPRHKITKRGQNVTFRCDPISEHNRLYWYRQTLGQGPEFLTYFQNEAQLEKSRLLSDRFSAERPKGSFSTLEIQRTEQGDSAMYLCASSPSLGTDTQYFGPGTRLTVL.

The rearrangement uses TRBV5-1 and TRBJ1-4, with D possibly matching TRBD1 (6 bases). This CDR3 has 13 amino acids. Per germline, CDR1 SGHRS and CDR2 YFSETQ. V lost 0 bases, J lost 10 bases, and 10 bases lay in between. The CDR3, as DNA: TGCGCCAGCAGCTTGGACAGGGTTGGAAAACTGTTTTTT. This translates into CASSLDRVGKLFF.

The rearrangement joins TRBV11-2 to TRBJ2-1, with D perhaps being TRBD1 or TRBD2 (5 bases each). Germline V gives CDR1 SGHAT, CDR2 FQNNGV. This CDR3 region has 14 residues. Trimming stripped 4 bases from V and 10 bases from J, with 17 bases between. Here the CDR3 reads CASSSGPPGWEQFF. Written as DNA, the CDR3 is TGTGCCAGCAGCTCGGGACCCCCCGGGTGGGAGCAGTTCTTC.

This clonotype was observed a handful of times. The rearrangement links TRBV4-2 to TRBJ1-2; 7 bases agree with TRBD1. Germline CDR1 and CDR2: LGHNA and YNFKEQ. V gave up 3 bases and J gave up 3 bases; unmatched junction bases: 1. The CDR3 has 13 amino acids. The CDR3 DNA reads TGTGCCAGCAGCCATACAGGGGACTATGGCTACACCTTC. Amino acid sequence: CASSHTGDYGYTF.

Comments on this clonotype: At one of its ends the junction is not consistent with the germline gene, which may arise from a read error. The V call is TRBV2, the J call TRBJ1-3; D is uncertain. Germline V gene lookup returns CDR1 SNHLY and CDR2 FYNNEI. The CDR3 contains 15 residues. CDR3 DNA sequence: TGTGCCAGCAGTTCCCAAGGGAGCTCTGAAAACACCATATATTTT. Protein: CASSSQGSSENTIYF.

The chain carries TRBV20-1 and TRBJ2-1; 8 nucleotides line up with TRBD2. V dropped 6 bases and J dropped 9; count of bases not matched to a gene: 10. The germline V gene encodes CDR1 DFQATT and CDR2 SNEGSKA (reference sequence). This CDR3 is 13 amino acids long. The CDR3 sequence is CSALAQRETEQFF. The CDR3 DNA sequence: TGCAGTGCCTTAGCCCAGCGGGAGACTGAGCAGTTCTTC.

This chain joins TRBV4-1 and TRBJ1-4; TRBD1 aligns across 7 bases. The germline gives CDR1 MGHRA, CDR2 YSYEKL. CDR3 length equals 15 residues. The junction had 7 bases not matched to a gene; V was cut back by 4 bases and J by 5 bases. For the CDR3, the DNA is TGCGCCAGCAGCCGGACAGGCGTTCGAAATGAAAAACTGTTTTTT. This translates into CASSRTGVRNEKLFF.

The chain uses TRBV12-3 or TRBV12-4 and TRBJ2-7; the match to TRBD2 covers 15 bases. The CDR3 extends over 14 amino acids. V was pared by 5 bases and J by 6 bases, with 2 bases of the junction left unmatched. This chain's CDR3 is CASSRTSGRGEQYF. The CDR3 nucleotides are TGTGCCAGCAGTCGGACTAGCGGGAGGGGCGAGCAGTACTTC.

This chain links TRBV5-6 with TRBJ2-7; 8 nucleotides align to TRBD2. V shed 4 bases, J shed 0 bases, and the junction held 6 bases outside the gene matches. The V gene's germline CDR1 is SGHDT and CDR2 YYEEEE. This CDR3 comprises 15 residues. In DNA, the CDR3 is TGTGCCAGCAGCACACTAGCGGACAGCTCCTACGAGCAGTACTTC. It translates to CASSTLADSSYEQYF.